The next 23 T cell receptor beta chains were all read from a single sample in a study of Graves' ophthalmopathy and Graves' hyperthyroidism. RNA served as the template for amplifying TCR beta CDR3 regions. HTBI-primed first-round RT-PCR preceded second-round multiplex PCR. TCRdb called the multiplex PCR reads again in MiXCR, with one record for every CDR3 protein. Among about 660,000 distinct CDR3 sequences, just over 40% were seen once, and the ten largest hold roughly 3.5%. The sample consisted of peripheral blood. The receptors derive from an adult man with Graves' ophthalmopathy.

This clonotype has only a few counts. The V gene is TRBV18, the J gene TRBJ2-7; D perhaps matches TRBD1 (6 bases). The CDR3 sequence is 14 residues long. V lost 3 bases and J lost 4, with 13 bases in between. The V gene's germline CDR1 is KGHSH and CDR2 LQKENI. The CDR3: CASSPPTGLYEQYF. The CDR3 DNA follows: TGTGCCAGCTCACCCCCGACAGGTCTTTACGAGCAGTACTTC.

The V and J genes are TRBV7-4 and TRBJ1-4; D gene ambiguous. CDR1 and CDR2 from the germline V gene are SGHVT and SQSDAQ. The CDR3 is 12 residues long. With 5 bases removed from V and 7 bases from J, the gap between germline ends came to 8 bases. The DNA for the CDR3 is TGTGCCAGCAGCATGGACGGTGAAAAACTGTTTTTT. Its translation is CASSMDGEKLFF.

V is TRBV2 and J is TRBJ1-2; D is possibly TRBD1 (5 bases). There are 15 residues in the CDR3. Germline V gene sequence: CDR1 SNHLY, CDR2 FYNNEI. V lost 6 bases and J 0 bases, leaving 14 bases between the germline ends. CDR3 in amino acids: CASSVQGPANYGYTF. The CDR3 DNA is TGTGCCAGCAGCGTTCAGGGTCCGGCTAACTATGGCTACACCTTC.

The rearrangement links TRBV6-6 to TRBJ1-5, with 10 bases matching TRBD1. Germline trimming cut 6 bases from V and 11 bases from J; bases unmatched to any gene: 7. This CDR3 is 13 amino acids long. Germline CDR1 reads MNHNY; CDR2 reads SVGAGI (reference sequence). The CDR3 coding sequence is TGTGCCAGCAGGTCAGGGACAGGGGACTCCCAGCATTTT. The encoded protein is CASRSGTGDSQHF.

The chain uses TRBV29-1 and TRBJ1-2; 9 bases line up with TRBD1. The CDR3 totals 14 residues. V shed 8 bases, J shed 4 bases, and the junction held 11 bases outside the gene matches. The V gene's germline CDR1 is SQVTM and CDR2 ANQGSEA. The CDR3 nucleotides read TGCAGCACCAGACCGGGACAGGGATCCTATGGCTACACCTTC. This gives the protein CSTRPGQGSYGYTF.

Ten or more counts support this clonotype. This chain joins TRBV12-3 or TRBV12-4 and TRBJ1-2; 8 nucleotides line up with TRBD1. After removal of 5 bases from V and 4 bases from J, the junction contained 9 bases not matched to a gene. The CDR3 runs 15 residues. CDR3 amino acids: CASSTGQGGGYGYTF. The DNA for the CDR3 is TGTGCCAGCAGTACCGGACAGGGAGGTGGCTATGGCTACACCTTC.

This clonotype was picked up a small number of times. The chain employs TRBV20-1 and TRBJ2-5; TRBD2 matches at 11 bases. J was trimmed by 3 bases and V by 2 bases; bases with no gene match: 5. This CDR3 has 15 residues. Germline CDR1 reads DFQATT; CDR2 reads SNEGSKA (reference sequence). CDR3: CSARYLGLAEETQYF. Written as DNA, the CDR3 is TGCAGTGCTAGATACCTGGGACTAGCGGAAGAGACCCAGTACTTC.

The chain has TRBV15 and TRBJ1-6, with TRBD1 as a possible D gene (5 bases). The germline V gene has CDR1 LNHNV and CDR2 YYDKDF (reference sequence). V was clipped by 3 bases and J by 2 bases, with 11 bases between them. There are 16 residues in the CDR3. The CDR3: CATSSLEGTYNSPLHF. As DNA, the CDR3 is TGTGCCACCAGCAGTTTGGAGGGGACCTATAATTCACCCCTCCACTTT. Looking up the rest from reference TRBV15 and TRBJ1-6 gives the full variable domain: DAMVIQNPRYQVTQFGKPVTLSCSQTLNHNVMYWYQQKSSQAPKLLFHYYDKDFNNEADTPDNFQSRRPNTSFCFLDIRSPGLGDTAMYLCATSSLEGTYNSPLHFGNGTRLTVT.

This sequence joins TRBV12-3 or TRBV12-4 and TRBJ2-7; D possibly uses TRBD1 or TRBD2 (6 bases each). The CDR3 is 16 residues long. V was pared by 7 bases and J by 3 bases, with 22 bases between. Written as DNA, the CDR3 is TGTGCCAGCACCCTAGGGGGGAGGAATAGGGGCTACGAGCAGTACTTC. Protein: CASTLGGRNRGYEQYF.

This clonotype was seen a few times. The chain is built from TRBV10-3 and TRBJ1-1, with TRBD1 identical over 9 bases. Trimming took 10 bases from V and 6 from J; bases not matched to a gene: 12. The CDR3 has 14 residues. Germline CDR1 and CDR2: ENHRY and SYGVKD. As DNA, the CDR3 is TGTGCCAGCAGCTCAACAGGGGGCTACCCTGAAGCTTTCTTT. Translating it yields CASSSTGGYPEAFF.

This chain joins TRBV29-1 and TRBJ2-2, with TRBD1 matching 9 bases. V lost 4 bases, J lost 11 bases, and 5 bases stayed unmatched. The germline gives CDR1 SQVTM, CDR2 ANQGSEA. This CDR3 has 12 residues. The CDR3 nucleotides read TGCAGCGTTGGGACAGGGGATCGCGAGCTGTTTTTT. Protein sequence: CSVGTGDRELFF.

This clonotype was detected ten times or more. The rearrangement uses TRBV10-3 and TRBJ1-4; D unclear. Trimming pared 2 bases from V and 8 bases from J, leaving 6 bases between. Germline values: CDR1 ENHRY, CDR2 SYGVKD. The CDR3 runs to 12 residues. CDR3 DNA sequence: TGTGCCATCAGTGAGGGAGGGGAAAAACTGTTTTTT. This sequence encodes CAISEGGEKLFF.

The table lists this clonotype with many counts. The V gene is TRBV7-9, the J gene TRBJ1-3, with unresolved D. The CDR3 covers 15 residues. V gave up 5 bases and J gave up 4 bases, with 15 bases separating them. From germline, CDR1 is SEHNR and CDR2 FQNEAQ (reference sequence). The CDR3 nucleotides read TGTGCCAGCAGCGTGATGTCTCGTGTAGGAAACACCATATATTTT. Translation: CASSVMSRVGNTIYF.

This clonotype was recorded at least ten times. V is TRBV7-3 and J is TRBJ2-7; a possible D gene is TRBD1 (7 bases). V lost 2 bases and J 6 bases, leaving 11 bases between the germline ends. There are 13 residues in the CDR3. Germline assignment: CDR1 SGHTA and CDR2 FQGTGA. CDR3 sequence: CASSLAGGGEQYF. Written as DNA, the CDR3 is TGTGCCAGCAGCTTAGCAGGGGGAGGCGAGCAGTACTTC.

This clonotype was observed at least ten times. J is TRBJ2-5 and V is TRBV2, with D perhaps TRBD2 (7 bases). Between the trimmed V and J ends, which lost 8 bases and 1 base, there was a span of 11 bases. The CDR3 runs to 13 residues. Germline V gene data show CDR1 as SNHLY and CDR2 as FYNNEI. CDR3 amino acids: CASGGGPQETQYF. The CDR3 DNA sequence: TGTGCCAGCGGCGGGGGCCCCCAAGAGACCCAGTACTTC.

Notes on this clonotype: A much bigger clone sits one base away, suggesting this may be a read error. This rearrangement joins TRBV2 to TRBJ2-7; 8 nucleotides align to TRBD2. Germline V lookup: CDR1 SNHLY, CDR2 FYNNEI. CDR3 length: 14 amino acids. The V and J ends lost 4 bases and 3 bases, in that order; junction bases with no gene match: 5. In DNA, the CDR3 is TGTGCCAGCAGTGGGACTAGCAGCCGCTACGAGCAGTACTTC. It is translated as CASSGTSSRYEQYF.

As regards this clonotype: Its ends do not fully match the called genes, so a read error is possible. This chain connects TRBV20-1 to TRBJ1-1; 9 bases fit TRBD1. From germline, CDR1 is DFQATT and CDR2 SNEGSKA (reference sequence). The length of the CDR3 is 14 residues. CDR3 residues: CSARDGDRDTGAFF. CDR3 bases: TGCAGTGCTAGAGATGGGGACAGGGACACTGGAGCTTTCTTT.

The V gene is TRBV12-3 or TRBV12-4, the J gene TRBJ1-5; D call uncertain. The germline V and J ends were trimmed by 5 bases and 7 bases, with 15 bases remaining between them. This CDR3 comprises 14 residues. CDR3 nucleotides: TGTGCCAGCAGTACCCGCCCCGTTGGGCAGCCCCAGCATTTT. Translating it yields CASSTRPVGQPQHF.

This clonotype was seen a few times. The gene calls are TRBV9 and TRBJ2-1; 9 nucleotides match TRBD2. The CDR3 sequence is 19 residues long. Unmatched junction bases numbered 14, after V lost 4 bases and J lost 0 bases. Germline V gene lookup returns CDR1 SGDLS and CDR2 YYNGEE. The CDR3 sequence is CASSPQIWTSVSSYNEQFF. In DNA form, the CDR3 reads TGTGCCAGCAGCCCCCAGATTTGGACTAGCGTGAGCTCCTACAATGAGCAGTTCTTC.

In its sample, this clonotype was seen many times. This chain joins TRBV29-1 and TRBJ1-2; D not certain. Germline CDR1 is SQVTM and CDR2 is ANQGSEA. V was trimmed by 3 bases and J by 5 bases, leaving 16 bases between them. The CDR3 extends over 14 amino acids. The CDR3 loop reads CSVDPPEQRYGYTF. The CDR3 coding sequence is TGCAGCGTTGACCCCCCGGAACAGAGATATGGCTACACCTTC.

This clonotype was recorded many times. J is TRBJ1-1 and V is TRBV25-1; tentative D call: TRBD1 (5 bases). This CDR3 is 15 amino acids long. The germline gives CDR1 MGHDK, CDR2 SYGVNS. The V end lost 4 bases, the J end lost 1 base, and 13 bases lay between the germline ends. The CDR3 bases are TGTGCCAGCAGTGGAAACGGGGACCCGAACACTGAAGCTTTCTTT. As protein: CASSGNGDPNTEAFF.

The chain links TRBV7-9 to TRBJ2-5; D could derive from TRBD1 or TRBD2 (7 bases each). Germline CDR1 reads SEHNR; CDR2 reads FQNEAQ (reference sequence). Trimming cost V 5 bases and J 7 bases, with 26 bases left between them. The CDR3 sequence is 17 residues long. CDR3 sequence reads: CASSPQLLRGGEGTQYF. DNA of the CDR3: TGTGCCAGCAGCCCCCAGCTCCTCAGGGGGGGTGAAGGGACCCAGTACTTC.

V usage is TRBV7-2 and J usage is TRBJ1-5; 9 positions match TRBD1. The CDR3 has 14 amino acids. The ends lost 1 base at V and 7 bases at J; junction bases unmatched: 2. Germline values: CDR1 SGHTA, CDR2 FQGNSA. This chain's CDR3 is CASSLGDRDQPQHF. The CDR3, as DNA: TGTGCCAGCAGCTTAGGGGACAGGGACCAGCCCCAGCATTTT.